Presented here are 2 T cell receptor beta chains from one specimen sequenced in a study of long-term antiretroviral therapy in people with HIV. An immunoSEQ assay, version v3.0, was performed at survey level. Profiled with immunoSEQ multiplex PCR; TCRdb holds only in-frame clones, not every one. This sample has roughly 36,000 clones, with approximately 85% found just once. Source: unsorted PBMCs, taken 2.8 years before starting antiretroviral therapy. These receptors were taken from a woman in her 30s with HIV.

The chain carries TRBV11-2 and TRBJ2-1, with TRBD2 matching over 10 bases. The CDR3 runs to 19 residues. The V gene's germline CDR1 is SGHAT and CDR2 FQNNGV. V lost 0 bases, J lost 1 base, and 9 bases stayed unmatched. The CDR3 DNA reads as TGTGCCAGCAGCTTAGATGGGCAGCGGGGGGGCCTATCCTACAATGAGCAGTTCTTC. Amino acid sequence: CASSLDGQRGGLSYNEQFF.

CDR3 residues: CATSREYRATQYF. The CDR3 DNA reads TGTGCCACCAGCAGAGAATACAGGGCGACGCAGTATTTT. This chain connects TRBV15 to TRBJ2-3; TRBD1 might be the D (6 bases). The V end was cut by 0 bases, the J end by 9 bases, with 10 bases between. The CDR3 totals 13 residues. CDR1 and CDR2 from the germline V gene are LNHNV and YYDKDF (reference sequence). The full variable domain, rest sourced from reference TRBV15 and TRBJ2-3, is DAMVIQNPRYQVTQFGKPVTLSCSQTLNHNVMYWYQQKSSQAPKLLFHYYDKDFNNEADTPDNFQSRRPNTSFCFLDIRSPGLGDTAMYLCATSREYRATQYFGPGTRLTVL.